These 32 T cell receptor beta chains were sequenced from one sample in a study of T cells after yellow fever vaccination. Each CDR3 protein is one row after TCRdb ran MiXCR on the 5' RACE reads. The repertoire includes 350,000 to 450,000 distinct CDR3 sequences, around 20% of them detected once, and around 17% sits in the top ten. The specimen was PBMCs, collected before the yellow fever booster vaccination. The receptors stem from a man aged 18 to 30 who received the YFV17D yellow fever vaccine.

V gene TRBV4-1 combines with J gene TRBJ1-1, with 7 bases fitting TRBD1. After removal of 4 bases from V and 12 bases from J, the junction contained 17 bases not matched to a gene. Germline CDR1 and CDR2: MGHRA and YSYEKL. The CDR3 is 15 amino acids. The CDR3 nucleotides read TGCGCCAGCAGCCGGAAGGGAACAGGGGAAGGCGAAACTTTCTTT. Translated, it gives CASSRKGTGEGETFF.

The chain is built from TRBV12-3 or TRBV12-4 and TRBJ1-1, with no clear D. The germline V and J ends were trimmed by 7 bases and 2 bases, with 14 bases remaining between them. The CDR3 sequence is 14 residues long. The CDR3 bases are TGTGCCAGCACCACCGCTAGTAGCAACACTGAAGCTTTCTTT. Translated, it gives CASTTASSNTEAFF.

The V gene is TRBV7-2, the J gene TRBJ1-1; D is uncertain. CDR3 length equals 14 residues. V was shortened by 5 bases and J by 4 bases, with 14 bases between the two germline ends. Per germline, CDR1 SGHTA and CDR2 FQGNSA. The CDR3 here is CASSLMRTATEAFF. Here the CDR3 DNA reads TGTGCCAGCAGCCTAATGCGGACGGCCACTGAAGCTTTCTTT.

In its sample, this clonotype was seen a few times. V and J are TRBV12-3 or TRBV12-4 and TRBJ1-1; 7 nucleotides agree with TRBD1. The CDR3 spans 14 residues. Germline trimming cut 3 bases from V and 3 bases from J; bases unmatched to any gene: 4. The CDR3 spells CASSFRGGDTEAFF. The DNA of the CDR3 is TGTGCCAGCAGTTTCAGGGGGGGGGACACTGAAGCTTTCTTT.

The rearrangement links TRBV6-2 or TRBV6-3 to TRBJ2-6; D is unclear. The CDR3 has 16 amino acids. The germline V gene has CDR1 MNHEY and CDR2 SVGEGT. Trimming took off 6 bases at V and 2 bases at J, with 14 bases between the two ends. CDR3 amino acids: CASRSQSVAGANVLTF. CDR3 sequence (DNA): TGTGCCAGCAGGTCCCAATCGGTCGCTGGGGCCAACGTCCTGACTTTC.

The chain is built from TRBV27 and TRBJ2-6; D perhaps matches TRBD2 (6 bases). The CDR3 covers 18 residues. Germline CDR1 reads MNHEY; CDR2 reads SMNVEV (reference sequence). V lost 3 bases to trimming and J lost 0 bases, with 15 bases between them. The chain's CDR3 is CASSFLGTQISGANVLTF. CDR3 DNA: TGTGCCAGCAGTTTTTTGGGGACTCAAATCTCTGGGGCCAACGTCCTGACTTTC.

This clonotype was detected a few times. The chain joins TRBV7-2 to TRBJ2-3; possibly TRBD1 for D (6 bases). Per germline, CDR1 SGHTA and CDR2 FQGNSA. The CDR3 is 16 residues long. V lost 5 bases, J lost 0 bases, and 15 bases lay in between. The CDR3 loop reads CASSAPGQSSTDTQYF. The DNA for the CDR3 is TGTGCCAGCAGCGCCCCTGGACAGTCTAGCACAGATACGCAGTATTTT.

This clonotype was picked up a small number of times. The chain has TRBV4-1 and TRBJ1-2; 9 bases map to TRBD1. This CDR3 is 15 amino acids long. The germline gives CDR1 MGHRA, CDR2 YSYEKL. The trim removed 2 bases at V and 6 bases at J, leaving 7 bases unmatched. This CDR3 is CASSQPRDRVHGYTF. DNA for the CDR3: TGCGCCAGCAGCCAACCCCGGGACAGGGTCCATGGCTACACCTTC.

This clonotype was found many times. The chain recombines TRBV7-9 with TRBJ1-1, with unresolved D. Looked up from germline, CDR1 is SEHNR and CDR2 is FQNEAQ (reference sequence). Trimming shortened V by 2 bases and J by 6 bases, and 4 bases separated the two germline ends. The CDR3 covers 11 residues. CDR3 amino acids: CASSLQPEAFF. In DNA form, the CDR3 reads TGTGCCAGCAGCTTACAACCTGAAGCTTTCTTT.

The rearrangement joins TRBV6-5 to TRBJ2-2, with D perhaps TRBD2 (5 bases). Looked up from germline, CDR1 is MNHEY and CDR2 is SVGAGI. V shed 8 bases and J shed 2 bases, with 21 bases lying between them. There are 17 residues in the CDR3. The DNA for the CDR3 is TGTGCCAGCGCACCCCGCCCGGACTTCTTTAACACCGGGGAGCTGTTTTTT. Protein sequence: CASAPRPDFFNTGELFF.

This chain joins TRBV2 and TRBJ2-3; weak D call: TRBD2 (6 bases). The V gene's germline CDR1 is SNHLY and CDR2 FYNNEI. The CDR3 totals 13 residues. The V and J ends lost 4 bases and 4 bases respectively, with 9 bases between them. The CDR3: CASSVAVPDTQYF. In DNA form, the CDR3 reads TGTGCCAGCAGTGTAGCGGTGCCAGATACGCAGTATTTT.

This chain links TRBV29-1 with TRBJ1-3; D not resolved. Germline V gene data show CDR1 as SQVTM and CDR2 as ANQGSEA. This CDR3 is 13 amino acids long. Trimming took 4 bases from V and 2 from J, leaving 9 bases between them. The CDR3 bases are TGCAGCGTTGTACATTCCACTGGAAACACCATATATTTT. This encodes CSVVHSTGNTIYF.

The chain combines TRBV12-3 or TRBV12-4 with TRBJ1-5; TRBD1 is a possible D gene (5 bases). The CDR3 totals 15 residues. V was cut by 4 bases and J by 0 bases, with 10 bases left in between. CDR3 region: CASSYQGSSNQPQHF. In DNA, the CDR3 is TGTGCCAGCAGTTACCAGGGAAGTAGCAATCAGCCCCAGCATTTT.

This clonotype was counted a few times. The chain employs TRBV20-1 and TRBJ1-1; tentatively, D is TRBD1 (5 bases). The CDR3 consists of 14 residues. Germline-derived CDR1 and CDR2 are DFQATT and SNEGSKA (reference sequence). V was shortened by 2 bases and J by 5 bases, with 15 bases between the two germline ends. The CDR3 protein is CSARSPAGETEAFF. For the CDR3, the DNA is TGCAGTGCTAGATCCCCGGCGGGGGAGACTGAAGCTTTCTTT.

The sample holds a few counts of this clonotype. The CDR3 is CASSYNRGTDTQYF. The CDR3 DNA is TGTGCCAGCAGTTACAACAGGGGCACAGATACGCAGTATTTT. The rearrangement joins TRBV6-5 to TRBJ2-3; the D gene is possibly TRBD1 (6 bases). The V end lost 2 bases, the J end lost 1 base, and 7 bases lay between the germline ends. Germline CDR1 and CDR2: MNHEY and SVGAGI. The CDR3 has 14 residues.

This clonotype was found a few times. V gene TRBV6-1 combines with J gene TRBJ2-3; possible D gene TRBD2, 6 bases. The V gene's germline CDR1 is MNHNS and CDR2 SASEGT. Trimming removed 4 bases at V and 1 base at J, with 12 bases between. The CDR3 consists of 15 residues. The CDR3 DNA reads as TGTGCCAGCAGTGGGAGCGGGCGCCGCACAGATACGCAGTATTTT. It yields the protein CASSGSGRRTDTQYF.

The sample holds many counts of this clonotype. This chain joins TRBV7-3 and TRBJ2-1, with D possibly TRBD2 on 6 matching bases. The length of the CDR3 is 13 residues. Germline CDR1 SGHTA, CDR2 FQGTGA. V was shortened by 6 bases and J by 5 bases, with 11 bases between the two germline ends. The CDR3 DNA reads TGTGCCAGCAGAGGAGGCGGGGACAATGAGCAGTTCTTC. Amino acid sequence: CASRGGGDNEQFF.

This clonotype was seen a handful of times. The V gene is TRBV5-1, the J gene TRBJ2-1; D possibly matches TRBD1 or TRBD2 (5 bases each). The CDR3 consists of 14 residues. Germline assignment: CDR1 SGHRS and CDR2 YFSETQ. V was clipped by 2 bases and J by 2 bases, with 8 bases between them. The CDR3 reads CASSFVGPYNEQFF. In DNA form, the CDR3 reads TGCGCCAGCAGCTTTGTGGGACCCTACAATGAGCAGTTCTTC.

The chain couples TRBV7-2 to TRBJ1-2; D perhaps matches TRBD1 (5 bases). The ends were cut back, 5 bases at V and 8 bases at J, with 27 bases in the middle. The CDR3 extends over 17 amino acids. Germline CDR1 reads SGHTA; CDR2 reads FQGNSA. DNA of the CDR3: TGTGCCAGCAGCCCTGGGGGTGGCCGGGCAGGAGGACGAGGCTACACCTTC. It specifies CASSPGGGRAGGRGYTF.

Concerning this clonotype itself: An end of the junction differs from the germline gene, which may be a read error. The chain uses TRBV6-6 and TRBJ2-1, with 15 bases lining up with TRBD2. CDR1 and CDR2 (germline): MNHNY, SVGAGI (reference sequence). The CDR3 spans 15 residues. This CDR3 reads CASSRPGTSGGPVLF. The DNA for the CDR3 is TGTGCCAGCAGCCGTCCCGGGACTAGCGGGGGGCCTGTCCTCTTC.

This clonotype has more than one count but fewer than ten. The chain is built from TRBV5-5 and TRBJ2-5; the match to TRBD1 covers 7 bases. Per the germline V gene, CDR1 is SGHKS and CDR2 is YYEKEE (reference sequence). This CDR3 has 16 residues. With 3 bases clipped from V and 2 bases from J, the junction kept 10 bases outside the gene matches. The CDR3 loop is CASSSTGTARQETQYF. The CDR3 DNA is TGTGCCAGCAGCTCAACCGGGACAGCCCGTCAAGAGACCCAGTACTTC.

V and J are TRBV20-1 and TRBJ2-3; 9 nucleotides match TRBD1. Trimming at V came to 4 bases and at J to 15 bases, leaving 5 bases not matched to a gene. The CDR3 has 10 residues. Germline V gene data show CDR1 as DFQATT and CDR2 as SNEGSKA (reference sequence). CDR3 loop: CSATGTGHYF. DNA for the CDR3: TGCAGTGCTACCGGGACAGGGCACTATTTT.

The chain recombines TRBV30 with TRBJ2-7; 8 bases are a match to TRBD1. Germline V gene data show CDR1 as GTSNPN and CDR2 as SVGIG (reference sequence). This CDR3 is built from 13 residues. The V and J ends lost 3 bases and 5 bases, in that order; junction bases with no gene match: 6. The CDR3 loop reads CAWSRDRTDEQYF. The CDR3 nucleotides are TGTGCCTGGAGCCGGGACAGGACCGACGAGCAGTACTTC.

The chain has TRBV12-3 or TRBV12-4 and TRBJ2-5; tentative D call: TRBD2 (5 bases). The CDR3 spans 13 residues. Trimming stripped 10 bases from V and 2 bases from J, with 14 bases between. The CDR3 spells CAITAGEQETQYF. CDR3 coding DNA: TGTGCCATCACCGCTGGGGAGCAAGAGACCCAGTACTTC.

This clonotype was counted between two and nine times. This chain joins TRBV10-3 and TRBJ2-7; D remains unclear. The germline V gene has CDR1 ENHRY and CDR2 SYGVKD. V was cut by 6 bases and J by 6 bases, with 9 bases left in between. CDR3 length: 11 residues. The CDR3: CAIRAEFEQYF. CDR3 in DNA: TGTGCCATCAGAGCAGAGTTCGAGCAGTACTTC.

This clonotype was observed a few times. The gene calls are TRBV6-1 and TRBJ2-1, with D tentatively TRBD1 (6 bases). V was clipped by 0 bases and J by 4 bases, with 7 bases between them. The length of the CDR3 is 14 residues. Germline-derived CDR1 and CDR2 are MNHNS and SASEGT. The CDR3 DNA sequence: TGTGCCAGCAGTGAAGCGGACAGTTACAATGAGCAGTTCTTC. Encoded protein: CASSEADSYNEQFF.

The genes are TRBV9 and TRBJ2-7; 10 positions agree with TRBD2. Germline CDR1 is SGDLS and CDR2 is YYNGEE. The CDR3 runs to 16 residues. V shed 5 bases and J 5 bases; nucleotides not matched to a gene: 13. Here the CDR3 reads CASSRLAGLGFHEQYF. For the CDR3, the DNA is TGTGCCAGCAGTCGACTAGCGGGCCTTGGGTTCCACGAGCAGTACTTC.

This clonotype was seen a handful of times. The genes are TRBV4-1 and TRBJ2-1; D is unresolved. The V gene lost 0 bases and the J gene lost 0 bases, with 6 bases spanning the gap. The CDR3 extends over 15 amino acids. Germline V lookup: CDR1 MGHRA, CDR2 YSYEKL. CDR3 residues: CASSQDGDSYNEQFF. The CDR3 DNA reads as TGCGCCAGCAGCCAAGATGGGGACTCCTACAATGAGCAGTTCTTC.

This clonotype was counted between two and nine times. The gene calls are TRBV4-2 and TRBJ1-1, with D perhaps TRBD1 (6 bases). The CDR3 has 14 amino acids. Germline V lookup: CDR1 LGHNA, CDR2 YNFKEQ. V was trimmed by 1 base and J by 1 base, leaving 7 bases between them. In DNA, the CDR3 is TGTGCCAGCAGCCAAGGGGGGCCGAACACTGAAGCTTTCTTT. Translating it yields CASSQGGPNTEAFF.

The V call is TRBV6-5, the J call TRBJ2-7, with a tentative D call TRBD1 (6 bases). Germline V gives CDR1 MNHEY, CDR2 SVGAGI. The CDR3 is 14 amino acids. V was shortened by 2 bases and J by 2 bases, with 10 bases between the two germline ends. The CDR3 reads CASSYRAGAYEQYV. The CDR3 nucleotides read TGTGCCAGCAGTTACCGGGCAGGGGCCTACGAGCAGTACGTC.

The chain has TRBV20-1 and TRBJ1-4; a weak D match, TRBD1 (6 bases). This CDR3 region has 12 residues. The V end lost 3 bases, the J end lost 8 bases, and 10 bases lay between the germline ends. Looked up from germline, CDR1 is DFQATT and CDR2 is SNEGSKA (reference sequence). CDR3 residues: CSASEGGEKLFF. The CDR3 nucleotides read TGCAGTGCTAGCGAGGGGGGGGAAAAACTGTTTTTT.

This clonotype occurred many times. The rearrangement uses TRBV6-2 or TRBV6-3 and TRBJ2-1; 8 bases line up with TRBD1. V shed 4 bases and J 5 bases; nucleotides not matched to a gene: 7. Per the germline V gene, CDR1 is MNHEY and CDR2 is SVGEGT. The CDR3 is made up of 15 amino acids. In DNA form, the CDR3 reads TGTGCCAGCAGTTCGGGACAGGCCCCTGACAATGAGCAGTTCTTC. It translates to CASSSGQAPDNEQFF.